The TCR beta chain under discussion was sequenced for a study of T cell changes during pregnancy in multiple sclerosis (dated by TCRdb to the late 2010s). As for the study more broadly: In women with multiple sclerosis, the researchers looked at how the T cell repertoire shifted as pregnancy progressed.

Library generation was performed with the immunoSEQ multiplex PCR assay. The immuneACCESS repertoire file appears here via TCRdb, limited to in-frame rearrangements. These files lack a portion of the clones; in checked studies, under half of the deficit traces to unresolved V genes, and the cause of the others is not known. The sample contains about 20,000 clones, around 90% of them found a single time. The ten biggest clones cover 4.5% to 5.5% of the sample. The CDR3 has 19 amino acids, counting the end cysteine and phenylalanine. Only the CDR3 DNA stays, 57 bases, in frame from base 1. The germline V gene (reference sequence) gives CDR1 as SSHAT and CDR2 as FNYEAQ. In regard to this clone: Its antigen target is currently unknown. Its ends do not fully match the called genes, so a read error is possible.

The rearrangement combines TRBV7-7 with TRBJ2-5, and 10 junction bases match TRBD1. Specimen: CD8+ T cells from peripheral blood mononuclear cells, collected in the second trimester of pregnancy. The sequence came from a female donor in good health, enrolled as a control in a pregnancy study. The DNA sequence is given as TGTGCTAGCAGCTCCCTGAGTGGGACAGGGGCGGCCAAACAAGAGACCCAGTACTTC. This gives the protein CASSSLSGTGAAKQETQYF.